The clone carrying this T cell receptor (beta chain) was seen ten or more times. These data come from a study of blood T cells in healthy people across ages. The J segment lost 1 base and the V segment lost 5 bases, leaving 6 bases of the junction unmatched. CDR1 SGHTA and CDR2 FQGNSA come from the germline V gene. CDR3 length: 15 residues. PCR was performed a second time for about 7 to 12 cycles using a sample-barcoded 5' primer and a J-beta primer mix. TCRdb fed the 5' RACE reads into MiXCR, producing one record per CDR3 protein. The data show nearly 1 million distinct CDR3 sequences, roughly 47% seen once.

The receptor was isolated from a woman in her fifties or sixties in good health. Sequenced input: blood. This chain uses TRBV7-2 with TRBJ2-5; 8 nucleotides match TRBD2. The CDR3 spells CASSESGSVQETQYF. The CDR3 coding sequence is TGTGCCAGCAGCGAAAGCGGGAGCGTCCAAGAGACCCAGTACTTC.